This T cell receptor (beta chain) was identified in a study of blood T cell repertoires in COVID-19. V dropped 3 bases and J dropped 6 bases, with 14 bases sitting between them. Germline values: CDR1 KGHSH, CDR2 LQKENI. The CDR3 has 14 residues. Data came from immunoSEQ multiplex PCR; TCRdb stores just in-frame clones and leaves some out. The table records 440,000 or so clones, 89% of them present only once. This TCR was sampled from a woman aged 40-49 years with COVID-19, enrolled during active disease. The chain has TRBV18 and TRBJ1-1; D is possibly TRBD1 (6 bases). The specimen sequenced was peripheral blood. DNA for the CDR3: TGTGCCAGCTCACCTACGGGAAAGGGGGCTGAAGCTTTCTTT. It codes for CASSPTGKGAEAFF.